The 22 T cell receptor beta chains listed next were all sequenced from one sample in a study of PD-L1 blockade in urothelial cancer. Only in-frame clones appear in the TCRdb table, and some are missing; sequencing was by immunoSEQ multiplex PCR. The sample yields about 38,000 clones, roughly 91% seen once. Material: PBMCs, obtained around atezolizumab (anti-PD-L1) treatment. These receptors were collected from a man aged 55-75 years with urothelial cancer.

The V gene is TRBV6-4, the J gene TRBJ1-1; 9 nucleotides agree with TRBD1. The CDR3 extends over 13 amino acids. Germline V gene sequence: CDR1 MRHNA, CDR2 SNTAGT. Trimming cost V 6 bases and J 3 bases; bases outside gene matches: 2. CDR3 region: CASRRTGDTEAFF. CDR3 in DNA: TGTGCCAGCAGGCGGACAGGGGACACTGAAGCTTTCTTT.

This chain links TRBV18 with TRBJ2-3, with TRBD1 as a possible D gene (5 bases). The V end was cut by 3 bases, the J end by 2 bases, with 18 bases between. Germline CDR1 KGHSH, CDR2 LQKENI. The CDR3 contains 17 residues. CDR3 protein: CASSPRQGSTPTDTQYF. CDR3 coding DNA: TGTGCCAGCTCACCCAGGCAGGGATCTACCCCCACAGATACGCAGTATTTT. The full variable domain, rest sourced from reference TRBV18 and TRBJ2-3, is NAGVMQNPRHLVRRRGQEARLRCSPMKGHSHVYWYRQLPEEGLKFMVYLQKENIIDESGMPKERFSAEFPKEGPSILRIQQVVRGDSAAYFCASSPRQGSTPTDTQYFGPGTRLTVL.

The gene calls are TRBV4-1 and TRBJ1-6; D ambiguous. Between the trimmed V and J ends, which lost 1 base and 0 bases, there was a span of 10 bases. Germline V gives CDR1 MGHRA, CDR2 YSYEKL. CDR3 length: 17 amino acids. CDR3 residues: CASSQVPSSSYNSPLHF. The CDR3 DNA is TGCGCCAGCAGCCAAGTCCCTTCGTCCTCCTATAATTCACCCCTCCACTTT.

V usage is TRBV7-9 and J usage is TRBJ1-3, with TRBD1 matching over 9 bases. Unmatched junction bases numbered 11, after V lost 3 bases and J lost 2 bases. The CDR3 has 18 residues. Germline loops: CDR1 SEHNR, CDR2 FQNEAQ (reference sequence). CDR3 loop: CASSFAAPGQGAGNTIYF. CDR3 DNA sequence: TGTGCCAGCAGCTTCGCGGCCCCGGGACAGGGAGCTGGAAACACCATATATTTT. Supplemented by reference TRBV7-9 and TRBJ1-3, the full variable domain reads DTGVSQNPRHKITKRGQNVTFRCDPISEHNRLYWYRQTLGQGPEFLTYFQNEAQLEKSRLLSDRFSAERPKGSFSTLEIQRTEQGDSAMYLCASSFAAPGQGAGNTIYFGEGSWLTVV.

This CDR3 reads CASSLSKRGRQETQYF. The CDR3 DNA reads as TGTGCCAGCAGCTTAAGTAAGAGGGGGCGCCAAGAGACCCAGTACTTC. The rearrangement uses TRBV7-9 and TRBJ2-5, with 7 bases fitting TRBD1. Unmatched junction bases numbered 7, after V lost 2 bases and J lost 1 base. Germline assignment: CDR1 SEHNR and CDR2 FQNEAQ (reference sequence). This CDR3 has 16 amino acids.

The genes are TRBV7-2 and TRBJ1-1, with D unclear. The CDR3 runs 12 residues. V lost 4 bases, J lost 3 bases, and 6 bases lay in between. CDR1 is SGHTA and CDR2 is FQGNSA in the germline V gene. For the CDR3, the DNA is TGTGCCAGCAGCTCTCCGTACACTGAAGCTTTCTTT. It is translated as CASSSPYTEAFF.

This chain uses TRBV7-3 with TRBJ2-5; perhaps TRBD2 as D (6 bases). Germline V CDR1 and CDR2: SGHTA, FQGTGA. Deletions cut 5 bases from V and 4 bases from J, with 14 bases between. The CDR3 length is 14 residues. The CDR3 nucleotides are TGTGCCAGCAGCCCCAGGGTGCGGGGAGAGACCCAGTACTTC. The encoded protein is CASSPRVRGETQYF.

The chain employs TRBV19 and TRBJ2-7, with D possibly TRBD2 on 5 matching bases. The CDR3 has 12 amino acids. Germline V gene lookup returns CDR1 LNHDA and CDR2 SQIVND (reference sequence). The V and J ends lost 4 bases and 7 bases respectively, with 11 bases between them. CDR3: CASSTVRGEQYF. The CDR3 nucleotides are TGTGCCAGTAGTACGGTCAGAGGGGAGCAGTACTTC.

The chain links TRBV9 to TRBJ2-1, with 7 bases aligning to TRBD2. The CDR3 sequence is 15 residues long. Trimming took 5 bases from V and 0 from J; bases not matched to a gene: 5. CDR1 SGDLS and CDR2 YYNGEE come from the germline V gene. The CDR3 DNA is TGTGCCAGCAGTGAGACTAGCAGCTCCTACAATGAGCAGTTCTTC. Its translation: CASSETSSSYNEQFF.

This chain links TRBV28 with TRBJ1-2; weak D call: TRBD1 (5 bases). With 3 bases removed from V and 4 bases from J, the gap between germline ends came to 9 bases. This CDR3 is 13 amino acids long. CDR1 and CDR2 (germline): MDHEN, SYDVKM. The CDR3 reads CASSFTGGYGYTF. CDR3 coding DNA: TGTGCCAGCAGTTTTACGGGGGGCTATGGCTACACCTTC.

The V call is TRBV4-1, the J call TRBJ1-2, with no clear D. Trimming left V 0 bases short and J 5 bases short, with 4 bases between. Germline CDR1 reads MGHRA; CDR2 reads YSYEKL. The CDR3 runs to 12 residues. The DNA of the CDR3 is TGCGCCAGCAGCCAAGACCAATATGGCTACACCTTC. Amino acids: CASSQDQYGYTF.

The J gene is TRBJ2-2, the V gene TRBV11-2; D unresolved. Germline V gene lookup returns CDR1 SGHAT and CDR2 FQNNGV. The V and J ends lost 5 bases and 8 bases respectively, with 12 bases between them. This CDR3 comprises 13 residues. The CDR3 nucleotides read TGTGCCAGCAGCCCCCTAGGAGAAGGGGAGCTGTTTTTT. It translates to CASSPLGEGELFF.

The sample holds one count of this clone. The chain links TRBV5-4 to TRBJ1-5; 8 bases are shared with TRBD1. Germline CDR1 is SGHNT and CDR2 is YYREEE (reference sequence). The CDR3 has 14 amino acids. Trimming took 0 bases from V and 7 from J; bases not matched to a gene: 3. CDR3 coding DNA: TGTGCCAGCAGCTTGGAGGGACAGGACCAGCCCCAGCATTTT. It codes for CASSLEGQDQPQHF. Together with reference TRBV5-4 and TRBJ1-5, the CDR3 gives the full variable domain: ETGVTQSPTHLIKTRGQQVTLRCSSQSGHNTVSWYQQALGQGPQFIFQYYREEENGRGNFPPRFSGLQFPNYSSELNVNALELDDSALYLCASSLEGQDQPQHFGDGTRLSIL.

This clone appeared once. The chain combines TRBV10-3 with TRBJ2-2; 11 nucleotides line up with TRBD1. The V segment lost 10 bases and the J segment 6 bases; nucleotides outside the gene matches: 13. Germline values: CDR1 ENHRY, CDR2 SYGVKD. This CDR3 spans 16 amino acids. CDR3 nucleotide sequence: TGTGCCACCCGAGGATCGGGACAGGGGGAGTCCGGGGAGCTGTTTTTT. The encoded protein is CATRGSGQGESGELFF.

The gene calls are TRBV19 and TRBJ2-7, with D possibly matching TRBD1 (6 bases). V lost 5 bases and J 6 bases, leaving 23 bases between the germline ends. Germline CDR1 reads LNHDA; CDR2 reads SQIVND (reference sequence). This CDR3 is built from 16 residues. The CDR3 here is CASSLDSDSLKSEQYF. The CDR3 DNA reads as TGTGCCAGTAGTTTGGACAGCGACAGCTTGAAAAGCGAGCAGTACTTC.

This clone was detected once. The chain's CDR3 is CASSKEVWLAGGPFNEQFF. DNA for the CDR3: TGTGCCAGCAGCAAAGAGGTCTGGCTAGCGGGAGGCCCGTTCAATGAGCAGTTCTTC. J is TRBJ2-1 and V is TRBV2, with TRBD2 matching over 11 bases. The CDR3 has 19 residues. CDR1 is SNHLY and CDR2 is FYNNEI in the germline V gene. The J segment lost 6 bases and the V segment lost 6 bases, leaving 19 bases of the junction unmatched.

The rearrangement joins TRBV14 to TRBJ2-7; a possible D gene is TRBD2 (7 bases). V was pared by 3 bases and J by 0 bases, with 12 bases between. Germline CDR1 reads SGHDN; CDR2 reads FVKESK. The CDR3 contains 15 residues. CDR3 DNA: TGTGCCAGCAGCCAGGGAGGGGGGAGCTCCTACGAGCAGTACTTC. Translation gives CASSQGGGSSYEQYF.

CDR3 sequence reads: CASSLSSGSGFYEQYF. The CDR3 nucleotides are TGTGCCAGCAGTTTATCGTCCGGGAGTGGGTTCTACGAGCAGTACTTC. The V gene is TRBV28, the J gene TRBJ2-7; TRBD2 might be the D (6 bases). CDR1 is MDHEN, CDR2 SYDVKM, per germline. Deletions cut 1 base from V and 3 bases from J, with 16 bases between. CDR3 length equals 16 residues.

This clone was recorded only once. The V call is TRBV7-9, the J call TRBJ1-2, with D uncertain. Trimming took 2 bases from V and 4 from J, leaving 8 bases between them. This CDR3 is 13 amino acids long. Germline V gene sequence: CDR1 SEHNR, CDR2 FQNEAQ (reference sequence). CDR3 nucleotides: TGTGCCAGCAGCTTATTGAGTATCTATGGCTACACCTTC. Protein: CASSLLSIYGYTF.

The chain couples TRBV4-2 to TRBJ2-3; 7 nucleotides align to TRBD1. Germline CDR1 LGHNA, CDR2 YNFKEQ. V shed 0 bases and J 1 base; nucleotides not matched to a gene: 7. The CDR3 is 17 residues long. The CDR3 DNA is TGTGCCAGCAGCCAAGAGCTCCGACAGGGAGGCACAGATACGCAGTATTTT. Translation gives CASSQELRQGGTDTQYF.

The V and J genes are TRBV19 and TRBJ1-5; no firm D call. This CDR3 has 16 residues. CDR1 and CDR2 (germline): LNHDA, SQIVND (reference sequence). V lost 7 bases, J lost 3 bases, and 19 bases lay in between. CDR3 DNA: TGTGCCAGTAAAGCTCGGGTTAATAAGGACAATCAGCCCCAGCATTTT. As protein: CASKARVNKDNQPQHF.

This sequence joins TRBV12-5 and TRBJ2-3; D unclear. The CDR3 runs 16 residues. The V gene's germline CDR1 is LGHNT and CDR2 FRNRAP. Trimming removed 6 bases at V and 4 bases at J, with 20 bases between. CDR3 residues: CASGPPSPVRPDTQYF. The CDR3 DNA is TGTGCTAGTGGGCCACCCTCGCCGGTCCGTCCAGATACGCAGTATTTT.